This T cell receptor (beta chain) emerged from a study of blood T cell repertoires in COVID-19. Study background: The analysed material was cDNA or gDNA that came from T cells, B-cell-depleted T cells, or PBMCs.

This CDR3 is built from 16 residues. Authors' analysis steps: Reference gene primer amplification yielded estimated nucleated cell counts. The repertoire was sequenced with immunoSEQ multiplex PCR; TCRdb's copy has only in-frame clones and lacks some. V and J calls and clone size follow that table, whereas D and trimming were derived from the DNA. The sample shows about 180,000 clones, around 80% of them seen only once. The material sequenced was PBMCs or T cells enriched from blood (not recorded which). The TCR comes from a man in his forties or fifties who had recovered from COVID-19. This chain uses TRBV21-1 with TRBJ1-4. TRBV21-1 is shown as a pseudogene. The CDR3 protein is CASSPRRGREGEKLFF. Written as DNA, the CDR3 is TGTGCCAGCAGCCCAAGGAGGGGCAGGGAGGGCGAAAAACTGTTTTTT.